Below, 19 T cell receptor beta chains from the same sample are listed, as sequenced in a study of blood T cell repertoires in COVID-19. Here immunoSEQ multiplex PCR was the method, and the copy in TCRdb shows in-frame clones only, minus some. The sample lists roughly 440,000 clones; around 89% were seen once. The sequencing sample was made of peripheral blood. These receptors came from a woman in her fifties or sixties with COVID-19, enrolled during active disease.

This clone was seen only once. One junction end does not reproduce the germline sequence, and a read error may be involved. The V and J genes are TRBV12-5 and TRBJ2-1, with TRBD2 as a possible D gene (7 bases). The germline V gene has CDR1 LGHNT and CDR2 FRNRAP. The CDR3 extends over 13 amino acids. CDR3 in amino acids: CASANPRGVGGLF. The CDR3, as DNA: TGTGCTAGTGCCAATCCTCGAGGTGTGGGGGGGCTCTTC.

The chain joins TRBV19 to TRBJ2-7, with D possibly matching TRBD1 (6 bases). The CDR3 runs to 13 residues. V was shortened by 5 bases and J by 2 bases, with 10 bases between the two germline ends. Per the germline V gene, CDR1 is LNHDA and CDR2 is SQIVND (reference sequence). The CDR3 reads CASSAGGAYEQYF. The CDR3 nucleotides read TGTGCCAGTAGTGCTGGGGGCGCCTACGAGCAGTACTTC.

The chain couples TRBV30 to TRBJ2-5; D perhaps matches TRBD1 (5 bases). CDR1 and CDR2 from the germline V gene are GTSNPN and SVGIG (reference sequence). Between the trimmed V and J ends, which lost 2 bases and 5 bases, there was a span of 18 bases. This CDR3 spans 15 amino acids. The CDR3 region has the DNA TGTGCCTGGAGTTGGGCCCAGGGTGGTCGGGAGACCCAGTACTTC. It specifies CAWSWAQGGRETQYF. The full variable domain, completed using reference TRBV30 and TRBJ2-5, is SQTIHQWPATLVQPVGSPLSLECTVEGTSNPNLYWYRQAAGRGLQLLFYSVGIGQISSEVPQNLSASRPQDRQFILSSKKLLLSDSGFYLCAWSWAQGGRETQYFGPGTRLLVL.

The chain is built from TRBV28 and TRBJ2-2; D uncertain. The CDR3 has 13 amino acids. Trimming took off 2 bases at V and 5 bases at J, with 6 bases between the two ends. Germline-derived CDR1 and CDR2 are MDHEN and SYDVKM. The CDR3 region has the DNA TGTGCCAGCAGTTTAGGCGGTACCGGGGAGCTGTTTTTT. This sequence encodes CASSLGGTGELFF.

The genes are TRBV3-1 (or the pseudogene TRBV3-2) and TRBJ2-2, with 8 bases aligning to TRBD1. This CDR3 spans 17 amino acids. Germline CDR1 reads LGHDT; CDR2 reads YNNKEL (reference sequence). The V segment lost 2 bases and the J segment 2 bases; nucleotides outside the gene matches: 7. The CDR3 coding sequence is TGTGCCAGCAGCCAATCCCGAGCAGGGGGCAACACCGGGGAGCTGTTTTTT. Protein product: CASSQSRAGGNTGELFF.

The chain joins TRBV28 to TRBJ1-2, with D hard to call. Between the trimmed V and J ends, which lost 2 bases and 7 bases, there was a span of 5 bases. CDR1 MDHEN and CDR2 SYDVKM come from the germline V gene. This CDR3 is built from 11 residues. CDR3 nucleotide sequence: TGTGCCAGCAGTTTAAATCGTGGCTACACCTTC. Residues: CASSLNRGYTF.

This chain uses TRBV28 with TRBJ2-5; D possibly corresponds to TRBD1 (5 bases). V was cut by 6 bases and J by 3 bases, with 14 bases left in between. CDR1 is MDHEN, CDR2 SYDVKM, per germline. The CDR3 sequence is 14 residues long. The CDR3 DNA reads TGTGCCAGCAGCCCCCGCACAGGCGAAGAGACCCAGTACTTC. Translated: CASSPRTGEETQYF.

The CDR3 loop is CASSFTTGTQETQYF. CDR3 nucleotides: TGTGCCAGCAGCTTCACTACCGGGACACAAGAGACCCAGTACTTC. This chain links TRBV11-2 with TRBJ2-5; D may be TRBD1 (6 bases). From germline, CDR1 is SGHAT and CDR2 FQNNGV. This CDR3 has 15 residues. V was cut by 3 bases and J by 2 bases, with 13 bases left in between.

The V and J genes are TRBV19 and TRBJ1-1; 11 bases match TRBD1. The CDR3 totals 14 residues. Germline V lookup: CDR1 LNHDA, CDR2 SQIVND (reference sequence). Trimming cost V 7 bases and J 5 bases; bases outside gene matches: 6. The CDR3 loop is CASKDRGRRTEAFF. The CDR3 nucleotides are TGTGCCAGTAAGGACAGGGGGCGGAGAACTGAAGCTTTCTTT.

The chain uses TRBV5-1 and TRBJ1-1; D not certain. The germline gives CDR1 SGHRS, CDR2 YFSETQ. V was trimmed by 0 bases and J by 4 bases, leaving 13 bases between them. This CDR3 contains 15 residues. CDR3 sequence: CASSLEGQRSTEAFF. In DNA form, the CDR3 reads TGCGCCAGCAGCTTGGAAGGCCAACGGAGCACTGAAGCTTTCTTT.

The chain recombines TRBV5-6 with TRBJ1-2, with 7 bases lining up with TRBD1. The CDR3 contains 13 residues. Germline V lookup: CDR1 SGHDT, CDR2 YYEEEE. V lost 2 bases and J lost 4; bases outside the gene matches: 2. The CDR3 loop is CASSLGGGYGYTF. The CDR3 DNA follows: TGTGCCAGCAGCTTAGGGGGCGGCTATGGCTACACCTTC.

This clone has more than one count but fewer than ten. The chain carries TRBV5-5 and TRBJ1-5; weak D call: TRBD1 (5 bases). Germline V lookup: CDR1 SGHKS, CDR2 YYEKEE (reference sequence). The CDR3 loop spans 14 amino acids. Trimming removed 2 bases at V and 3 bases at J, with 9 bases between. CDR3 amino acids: CASSFKTDNQPQHF. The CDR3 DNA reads TGTGCCAGCAGCTTTAAGACAGACAATCAGCCCCAGCATTTT.

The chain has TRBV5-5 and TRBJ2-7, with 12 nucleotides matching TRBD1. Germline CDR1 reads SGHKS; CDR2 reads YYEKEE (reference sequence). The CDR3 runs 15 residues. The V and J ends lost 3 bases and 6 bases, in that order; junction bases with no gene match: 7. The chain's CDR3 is CASSSRGQGALEQYF. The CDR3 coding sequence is TGTGCCAGCAGCTCCCGGGGACAGGGGGCGCTCGAGCAGTACTTC.

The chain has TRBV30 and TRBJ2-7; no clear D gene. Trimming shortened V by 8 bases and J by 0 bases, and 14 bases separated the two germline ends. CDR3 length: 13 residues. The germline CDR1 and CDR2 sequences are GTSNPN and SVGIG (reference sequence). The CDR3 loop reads CAGFEHSSYEQYF. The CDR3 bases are TGTGCCGGGTTCGAACACAGCTCCTACGAGCAGTACTTC.

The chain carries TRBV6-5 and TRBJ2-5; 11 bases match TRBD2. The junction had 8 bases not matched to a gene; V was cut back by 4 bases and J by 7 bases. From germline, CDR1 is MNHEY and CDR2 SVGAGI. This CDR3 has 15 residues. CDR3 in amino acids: CASSSGTSGKGTQYF. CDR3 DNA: TGTGCCAGCAGTTCCGGGACTAGCGGAAAGGGGACCCAGTACTTC.

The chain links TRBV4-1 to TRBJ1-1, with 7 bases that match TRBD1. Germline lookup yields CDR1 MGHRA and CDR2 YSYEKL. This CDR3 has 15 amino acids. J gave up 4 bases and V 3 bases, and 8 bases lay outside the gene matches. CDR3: CASSQREGAGTEAFF. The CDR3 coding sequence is TGCGCCAGCAGCCAGCGGGAGGGGGCCGGCACTGAAGCTTTCTTT.

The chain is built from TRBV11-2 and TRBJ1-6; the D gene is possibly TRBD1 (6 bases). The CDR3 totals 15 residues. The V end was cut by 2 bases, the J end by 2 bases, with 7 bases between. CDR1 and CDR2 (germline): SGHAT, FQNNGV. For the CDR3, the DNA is TGTGCCAGCAGCTTAAGGGGGACCTATAATTCACCCCTCCACTTT. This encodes CASSLRGTYNSPLHF. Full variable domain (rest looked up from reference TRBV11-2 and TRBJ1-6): EAGVAQSPRYKIIEKRQSVAFWCNPISGHATLYWYQQILGQGPKLLIQFQNNGVVDDSQLPKDRFSAERLKGVDSTLKIQPAKLEDSAVYLCASSLRGTYNSPLHFGNGTRLTVT.

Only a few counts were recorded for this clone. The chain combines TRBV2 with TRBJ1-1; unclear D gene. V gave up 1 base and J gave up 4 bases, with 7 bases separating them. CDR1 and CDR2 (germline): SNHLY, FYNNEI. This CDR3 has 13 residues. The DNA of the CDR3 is TGTGCCAGCAGTGAAGGGACTTCCACTGAAGCTTTCTTT. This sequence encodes CASSEGTSTEAFF.

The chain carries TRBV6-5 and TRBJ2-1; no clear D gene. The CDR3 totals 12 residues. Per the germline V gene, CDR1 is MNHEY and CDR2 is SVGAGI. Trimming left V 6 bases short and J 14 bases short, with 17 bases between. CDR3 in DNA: TGTGCCAGCAGGGCGACTCCCCCGGTGGAGTTCTTC. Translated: CASRATPPVEFF.